This T cell receptor beta chain appears in the sequencing data of a study of blood T cell repertoires in COVID-19. Turning to the study itself: Sites in the United States, Italy and Spain provided acute and convalescent COVID-19 samples. Sources were T cells, B-cell-depleted T cells, or PBMCs; the material itself was cDNA or gDNA.

This CDR3 comprises 14 residues. CDR1 is MNHEY, CDR2 SMNVEV, per germline (reference sequence). V lost 3 bases, J lost 2 bases, and 11 bases lay in between. In the authors' workflow: The authors estimated nucleated cell counts from reference gene primer amplification. Sequencing was performed with immunoSEQ multiplex PCR; in TCRdb, only in-frame clones are kept and a portion is missing. V and J calls and clone size are as listed in that table; D and trimming were resolved from the DNA. The profile shows roughly 250,000 clones, roughly 88% of them singletons. This rearrangement joins TRBV27 to TRBJ2-7; maybe TRBD1 (5 bases). Sample: peripheral blood. This TCR came from a woman aged 25-40 years with acute or convalescent COVID-19. The DNA of the CDR3 is TGTGCCAGCAGTTTTCAGGGCTTTACCTACGAGCAGTACTTC. Its protein product is CASSFQGFTYEQYF.